These T cell receptor beta chains were read from a single sample in a study of graft-versus-host responses after intestinal transplantation. These receptors lack a known antigen. Some clones are missing from TCRdb's copy, which holds only in-frame ones; the method was immunoSEQ multiplex PCR. The sample gives 90,000 to 95,000 clones, 91% of which show up once; over 0.4% is in the top ten. The starting material was unstimulated CD8+ T cells sorted from spleen or lymph node cells, obtained before intestinal transplant. These receptor sequences come from a human donor who received an intestinal transplant. Each CDR3 is given with its conserved first and last residue. D genes are given only for firm matches. A clone size is listed for some rows: how often the clone was seen (once, few, many), or a class if it is expanded.

d_call	v_call	clone_size	j_call	cdr3_nt	cdr3_aa
TRBD2	TRBV5-1	.	TRBJ2-7	TGCGCCAGCAGCTCGTGGGGTAGCGGGAGCTCCTACGAGCAGTACTTC	CASSSWGSGSSYEQYF
.	TRBV30	.	TRBJ2-7	TGTGCCTGGACCACAGGTAATACCTACGAGCAGTACTTC	CAWTTGNTYEQYF
.	TRBV5-1	.	TRBJ2-5	TGCGCCAGCAGCATCAAACAGTCTCAAGAGACCCAGTACTTC	CASSIKQSQETQYF
.	TRBV5-6	few	TRBJ1-6	TGTGCCAGCAGCTTCGGCGGTTGGACAGATAATTCACCCCTCCACTTT	CASSFGGWTDNSPLHF
TRBD1	TRBV9	.	TRBJ2-7	TGTGCCAGCAGCGAGACAGGGGAATACTACGAGCAGTACTTC	CASSETGEYYEQYF
TRBD1	TRBV14	.	TRBJ2-1	TGTGCCAGCAGCCAACAGACAGGGATGAATGAGCAGTTCTTC	CASSQQTGMNEQFF
TRBD2	TRBV4-1	.	TRBJ2-4	TGCGCCAGCCGGGGGGTAAACATTCAGTACTTC	CASRGVNIQYF
TRBD1	TRBV4-1	.	TRBJ1-1	TGCGCCAGCAGCCAAACCAAAACCGGGACAGGGGACACTGAAGCTTTCTTT	CASSQTKTGTGDTEAFF
TRBD2	TRBV2	.	TRBJ2-1	TGTGCCAGCAGTGATTCGACTAGCGGGAGGGTGATTGCTTCCTACAATGAGCAGTTCTTC	CASSDSTSGRVIASYNEQFF
TRBD1	TRBV5-6	.	TRBJ1-2	TGTGCCAGCAGCCTGGAGGGACAGGGGAACTATGGCTACACCTTC	CASSLEGQGNYGYTF
.	TRBV28	.	TRBJ2-7	TGTGCCAGCAGCTCGAAAACCGACACTTTATACTCCTACGAGCAGTACTTC	CASSSKTDTLYSYEQYF
.	TRBV4-1	.	TRBJ2-1	TGCGCCAGCAGCCAAGAGCCCGGGGGTAGAACCTACAATGAGCAGTTCTTC	CASSQEPGGRTYNEQFF
TRBD1	TRBV5-1	.	TRBJ1-6	TGCGCCAGCAGCTTGGGACCCGACAGGGCTCTTAGCCCCCTCCACTTT	CASSLGPDRALSPLHF
TRBD1	TRBV7-9	.	TRBJ1-2	TGTGCCAGCAGCTTAGCCTCCGGGACAGGGGGCGATGGCTACACCTTC	CASSLASGTGGDGYTF
TRBD2	TRBV2	.	TRBJ2-1	TGTGCCAGCAGCCAGGGACTAGCGGGATACAATGAGCAGTTCTTC	CASSQGLAGYNEQFF
.	TRBV7-2	.	TRBJ1-2	TGTGCCAGCAGCCGTATACCCACAGAATCCATCTATGGCTACACCTTC	CASSRIPTESIYGYTF
TRBD1	TRBV19	.	TRBJ1-1	TGTGCCAGTAGTATGCTGGGACAGGGGAGGACTGAAGCTTTCTTT	CASSMLGQGRTEAFF